The 30 T cell receptor beta chains below all came from one sample that was sequenced in a study of CD8+CD57+ T cells in acquired aplastic anemia. Flow cytometry had shown expanded CD8+CD57+ cells in the patients chosen for sequencing. Profiles of TCR beta VDJ and CDR3 were generated from a genomic DNA template. One entry per CDR3 protein results from TCRdb running MiXCR on the reads. The sample lists around 430,000 distinct CDR3 sequences; under 40% were seen once. Sequenced input: sorted CD4+, CD8+, or CD8+CD57+ T cells (not recorded which) from PBMCs. The source of these receptors is a human donor with aplastic anemia.

This clonotype has ten or more counts. The chain employs TRBV20-1 and TRBJ2-7, with TRBD2 matching 10 bases. V dropped 6 bases and J dropped 7; count of bases not matched to a gene: 18. The CDR3 covers 16 residues. The germline V gene encodes CDR1 DFQATT and CDR2 SNEGSKA (reference sequence). CDR3 in amino acids: CSARERASGRVREQYF. DNA for the CDR3: TGCAGTGCCAGGGAGAGGGCTAGCGGGAGAGTGAGGGAGCAGTACTTC.

This clonotype has a count of ten or more. The rearrangement links TRBV19 to TRBJ1-1; D not resolved. Germline loops: CDR1 LNHDA, CDR2 SQIVND (reference sequence). The V end lost 0 bases, the J end lost 0 bases, and 8 bases lay between the germline ends. This CDR3 spans 15 amino acids. This CDR3 reads CASSIETDMNTEAFF. In DNA form, the CDR3 reads TGTGCCAGTAGTATAGAGACGGATATGAACACTGAAGCTTTCTTT.

This clonotype was seen ten or more times. V gene TRBV2 combines with J gene TRBJ1-3; tentatively, D is TRBD1 (6 bases). This CDR3 region has 14 residues. Looked up from germline, CDR1 is SNHLY and CDR2 is FYNNEI. V was cut by 6 bases and J by 2 bases, with 11 bases left in between. For the CDR3, the DNA is TGTGCCAGCAGACAGGGAGAGGCTGGAAACACCATATATTTT. Translating gives CASRQGEAGNTIYF. The complete variable domain, with remaining parts taken from reference TRBV2 and TRBJ1-3, reads EPEVTQTPSHQVTQMGQEVILRCVPISNHLYFYWYRQILGQKVEFLVSFYNNEISEKSEIFDDQFSVERPDGSNFTLKIRSTKLEDSAMYFCASRQGEAGNTIYFGEGSWLTVV.

The J gene is TRBJ2-2, the V gene TRBV9, with 9 bases lining up with TRBD2. The germline gives CDR1 SGDLS, CDR2 YYNGEE. The J segment lost 5 bases and the V segment lost 0 bases, leaving 5 bases of the junction unmatched. The length of the CDR3 is 16 residues. CDR3 nucleotides: TGTGCCAGCAGCGTAGGAGGCGGGGGGGCAACCGGGGAGCTGTTTTTT. It specifies CASSVGGGGATGELFF.

This clonotype was recorded many times. V usage is TRBV16 and J usage is TRBJ1-1; no reliable D call. Germline CDR1 and CDR2: KGHSY and FQNENV. Trimming stripped 4 bases from V and 2 bases from J, with 14 bases between. The CDR3 has 15 residues. This CDR3 reads CASSLTAAGNTEAFF. The CDR3 coding sequence is TGTGCCAGCAGCCTCACGGCGGCGGGAAACACTGAAGCTTTCTTT.

The chain links TRBV5-1 to TRBJ1-1; TRBD1 might be the D (5 bases). V lost 6 bases to trimming and J lost 5 bases, with 20 bases between them. This CDR3 is 15 amino acids long. Germline loops: CDR1 SGHRS, CDR2 YFSETQ. CDR3 in DNA: TGCGCCAGCACCGGGCAGGGAACCTCGGGGACTGAAGCTTTCTTT. This sequence encodes CASTGQGTSGTEAFF.

This clonotype was detected ten times or more. This chain uses TRBV6-4 with TRBJ1-2; 12 bases are shared with TRBD1. This CDR3 has 14 amino acids. Germline V gene lookup returns CDR1 MRHNA and CDR2 SNTAGT. V dropped 6 bases and J dropped 4; count of bases not matched to a gene: 3. The CDR3 sequence: CASRPGQGAYGYTF. The CDR3 DNA sequence: TGTGCCAGCAGACCGGGACAGGGGGCCTATGGCTACACCTTC.

This clonotype was recorded many times. This chain uses TRBV20-1 with TRBJ2-7; 10 nucleotides line up with TRBD1. The CDR3 contains 13 residues. Germline V lookup: CDR1 DFQATT, CDR2 SNEGSKA (reference sequence). This chain's CDR3 is CSARTGGSYEQYF. The CDR3 coding sequence is TGCAGCGCCCGGACAGGGGGTTCATACGAGCAGTACTTC.

V is TRBV4-3 and J is TRBJ1-1, with 11 bases matching TRBD1. This CDR3 region has 14 residues. The germline V gene has CDR1 LGHNA and CDR2 YSLEER. The V gene end was trimmed by 5 bases and the J gene end by 3 bases; junction bases not matched to a gene: 2. The CDR3 region has the DNA TGCGCCAGCAGCGAGGGACAGGGGGACACTGAAGCTTTCTTT. Translating it yields CASSEGQGDTEAFF.

This clonotype has a count of ten or more. The V and J genes are TRBV20-1 and TRBJ2-5; TRBD1 agrees at 9 bases. V was pared by 5 bases and J by 5 bases, with 9 bases of the junction left unmatched. The CDR3 is made up of 14 amino acids. Germline V CDR1 and CDR2: DFQATT, SNEGSKA (reference sequence). CDR3 DNA: TGCAGTGCTCATGGGACAGGGAAATCGGAGACCCAGTACTTC. Translation gives CSAHGTGKSETQYF.

The V and J genes are TRBV15 and TRBJ2-7; D possibly corresponds to TRBD1 (6 bases). Germline V gene data show CDR1 as LNHNV and CDR2 as YYDKDF (reference sequence). The CDR3 loop spans 15 amino acids. V was trimmed by 1 base and J by 5 bases, leaving 15 bases between them. The CDR3 region has the DNA TGTGCCACCAGCAGAGTCATGGGGGCAGCTCACGAGCAGTACTTC. It yields the protein CATSRVMGAAHEQYF.

This clonotype has just a few counts. The chain has TRBV6-5 and TRBJ1-2; possibly TRBD1 for D (6 bases). V lost 6 bases and J 4 bases, leaving 18 bases between the germline ends. The CDR3 length is 15 residues. Germline V gene sequence: CDR1 MNHEY, CDR2 SVGAGI. CDR3 bases: TGTGCCAGCAGATACCCAGGACAGAGGATCTATGGCTACACCTTC. Encoded protein: CASRYPGQRIYGYTF.

The chain couples TRBV2 to TRBJ1-5, with 10 bases lining up with TRBD1. Germline CDR1 is SNHLY and CDR2 is FYNNEI. This CDR3 contains 17 residues. V trimming: 4 bases; J trimming: 0 bases; junction bases outside the gene matches: 6. This chain's CDR3 is CASSGDRGRLSNQPQHF. CDR3 sequence (DNA): TGTGCCAGCAGTGGAGACAGGGGGCGACTTAGCAATCAGCCCCAGCATTTT.

In its sample, this clonotype was seen many times. The chain recombines TRBV7-9 with TRBJ2-5; possible D gene TRBD2, 6 bases. The V gene's germline CDR1 is SEHNR and CDR2 FQNEAQ (reference sequence). CDR3 length: 13 residues. V lost 3 bases to trimming and J lost 4 bases, with 9 bases between them. In nucleotides, the CDR3 is TGTGCCAGCAGCTTGGCCGGGAGAGAGACCCAGTACTTC. Protein product: CASSLAGRETQYF.

This clonotype occurred many times. The CDR3 DNA follows: TGTGCCAGCAGTCCACCCGGACAGGGGAACTATGGCTACACCTTC. Translating it yields CASSPPGQGNYGYTF. The J gene is TRBJ1-2, the V gene TRBV15; 9 bases line up with TRBD1. The CDR3 contains 15 residues. Germline CDR1 LNHNV, CDR2 YYDKDF (reference sequence). The J segment lost 2 bases and the V segment lost 10 bases, leaving 11 bases of the junction unmatched.

There are a few counts of this clonotype. The J gene is TRBJ1-2, the V gene TRBV6-2 or TRBV6-3; D gene unclear. The CDR3 is 14 amino acids. Trimming stripped 2 bases from V and 1 base from J, with 8 bases between. Per the germline V gene, CDR1 is MNHEY and CDR2 is SVGEGT. The CDR3 loop reads CASSYESYNYGYTF. As DNA, the CDR3 is TGTGCCAGCAGTTACGAGTCTTATAACTATGGCTACACCTTC.

Concerning this clonotype: Given a much more abundant clone one base away, this may be a read error. The rearrangement joins TRBV7-6 to TRBJ2-2; the D call may be TRBD1 or TRBD2 (5 bases each). CDR3 length: 13 amino acids. The V gene lost 6 bases and the J gene lost 6 bases, with 11 bases spanning the gap. Germline-derived CDR1 and CDR2 are SGHVS and FNYEAQ. This chain's CDR3 is CASRRGASGELFF. CDR3 coding DNA: TGTGCCAGCAGGCGAGGGGCTTCCGGGGAGCTGTTTTTT.

V gene TRBV29-1 combines with J gene TRBJ1-5; no definite D call. The germline V and J ends were trimmed by 7 bases and 7 bases, with 14 bases remaining between them. Looked up from germline, CDR1 is SQVTM and CDR2 is ANQGSEA. This CDR3 is built from 12 residues. CDR3 nucleotides: TGCAGCGCCGCGGACGGGCCCCAGCCCCAGCATTTT. This codes for CSAADGPQPQHF.

This clonotype was counted between two and nine times. The J gene is TRBJ1-1, the V gene TRBV30, with unresolved D. V gave up 0 bases and J gave up 2 bases, with 10 bases separating them. Germline V gene data show CDR1 as GTSNPN and CDR2 as SVGIG (reference sequence). The CDR3 loop spans 14 amino acids. The CDR3 DNA follows: TGTGCCTGGAGTGTTGAGGTGACTAACACTGAAGCTTTCTTT. Encoded protein: CAWSVEVTNTEAFF.

CDR3 residues: CASSQSGRFNEQFF. The CDR3 bases are TGTGCCAGTAGTCAGAGCGGGAGGTTCAATGAGCAGTTCTTC. J is TRBJ2-1 and V is TRBV19; 9 nucleotides line up with TRBD2. The CDR3 is 14 amino acids. The trim removed 5 bases at V and 6 bases at J, leaving 5 bases unmatched. Germline-derived CDR1 and CDR2 are LNHDA and SQIVND (reference sequence).

Regarding this clonotype: Since a much larger clone is just one base distant, this may be a read error. The chain couples TRBV2 to TRBJ1-5, with TRBD1 as a possible D gene (5 bases). Between the trimmed V and J ends, which lost 6 bases and 0 bases, there was a span of 15 bases. Germline assignment: CDR1 SNHLY and CDR2 FYNNEI. The CDR3 loop spans 16 amino acids. The CDR3 sequence: CASRHLDTCSNQPQHF. The CDR3, as DNA: TGTGCCAGCAGGCACTTGGACACCTGTAGCAATCAGCCCCAGCATTTT. The entire variable domain, with the rest obtained from reference TRBV2 and TRBJ1-5, is as follows: EPEVTQTPSHQVTQMGQEVILRCVPISNHLYFYWYRQILGQKVEFLVSFYNNEISEKSEIFDDQFSVERPDGSNFTLKIRSTKLEDSAMYFCASRHLDTCSNQPQHFGDGTRLSIL.

Many counts were recorded for this clonotype. The chain combines TRBV7-6 with TRBJ1-2, with 8 bases matching TRBD1. CDR3 length: 13 amino acids. With 1 base clipped from V and 6 bases from J, the junction kept 1 base outside the gene matches. Germline CDR1 is SGHVS and CDR2 is FNYEAQ. CDR3 sequence (DNA): TGTGCCAGCAGCTTAGGGACAGGGAATGGCTACACCTTC. Residues: CASSLGTGNGYTF.

This clonotype has just a few counts. The gene calls are TRBV10-3 and TRBJ2-1; 9 bases match TRBD1. The junction had 16 bases not matched to a gene; V was cut back by 10 bases and J by 9 bases. The germline CDR1 and CDR2 sequences are ENHRY and SYGVKD. The CDR3 extends over 15 amino acids. The CDR3 here is CASSHGGQGVGEQFF. CDR3 coding DNA: TGTGCCAGCAGCCATGGGGGACAGGGAGTAGGTGAGCAGTTCTTC.

The chain combines TRBV24-1 with TRBJ1-2, with 7 bases fitting TRBD1. The V gene end was trimmed by 8 bases and the J gene end by 4 bases; junction bases not matched to a gene: 15. The CDR3 is 16 residues long. Germline assignment: CDR1 KGHDR and CDR2 SFDVKD. The CDR3 DNA sequence: TGTGCCACCACTAAACCACCGGGACAGAGGATCTATGGCTACACCTTC. This gives the protein CATTKPPGQRIYGYTF.

The chain couples TRBV12-3 or TRBV12-4 to TRBJ2-5; TRBD2 aligns across 11 bases. This CDR3 region has 16 residues. The ends lost 4 bases at V and 4 bases at J; junction bases unmatched: 8. For the CDR3, the DNA is TGTGCCAGCAGTTCTCTTAGCGGGGGGGCCCCAGAGACCCAGTACTTC. The encoded protein is CASSSLSGGAPETQYF.

At least ten counts were recorded for this clonotype. V and J are TRBV24-1 and TRBJ1-2; D gene uncertain. Germline CDR1 KGHDR, CDR2 SFDVKD. V lost 4 bases and J 7 bases, leaving 12 bases between the germline ends. The CDR3 has 13 residues. The CDR3 sequence is CATSDSDGSGYTF. The CDR3 region has the DNA TGTGCCACCAGTGACTCCGACGGATCTGGCTACACCTTC.

The table lists this clonotype with a count of one. The CDR3 carries no conserved terminal phenylalanine or tryptophan, so it likely arises from a read error. The chain recombines TRBV13 with TRBJ2-7; TRBD2 aligns across 7 bases. Germline assignment: CDR1 PRHDT and CDR2 FYEKMQ (reference sequence). The CDR3 has 15 residues. J lost 4 bases, V lost 5 bases, and 11 bases had no gene match. CDR3 region: CASSPRGEADYEQYL. CDR3 in DNA: TGTGCCAGCAGCCCTCGGGGGGAGGCGGATTACGAGCAGTACCTC.

In this sample, this clonotype turned up many times. The chain combines TRBV5-1 with TRBJ1-2; 8 bases match TRBD1. The CDR3 runs to 13 residues. Losses at the gene ends were 4 bases for V and 7 bases for J; bases not matched to a gene: 6. Germline V CDR1 and CDR2: SGHRS, YFSETQ. CDR3 bases: TGCGCCAGCAGCGGTGACAGGGGACGTGGCTACACCTTC. It yields the protein CASSGDRGRGYTF.

Of note for this clonotype: A much larger clone sits a single nucleotide away, making a read error possible. This chain connects TRBV19 to TRBJ1-1, with a possible D match to TRBD1 (5 bases). The CDR3 covers 15 residues. V shed 8 bases and J shed 3 bases, with 19 bases lying between them. Germline CDR1 LNHDA, CDR2 SQIVND (reference sequence). DNA for the CDR3: TGTGCCAGTCACAATGGCGGGGGACGGGACACTGAAGCTTTCTTT. The encoded protein is CASHNGGGRDTEAFF.

This clonotype has ten or more counts. The chain has TRBV9 and TRBJ1-1; D gene uncertain. The CDR3 totals 14 residues. Germline V CDR1 and CDR2: SGDLS, YYNGEE. The ends were cut back, 0 bases at V and 2 bases at J, with 8 bases in the middle. CDR3 coding DNA: TGTGCCAGCAGCGTAGAGGCAGCAAACACTGAAGCTTTCTTT. Translation: CASSVEAANTEAFF.